One sample yielded the 22 T cell receptor beta chains listed below, sequenced in a study of cytomegalovirus exposure and HLA in healthy donors (TCRdb year 2017). Library preparation employed the immunoSEQ multiplex PCR assay. The multiplex PCR relied on a mix of 60 forward primers for TCR Vbeta segments and 13 reverse primers for TCR Jbeta segments. In its TCRdb copy, this immuneACCESS table keeps in-frame sequences only and misses some clones. Where compared with another copy, unresolved V genes explain less than half of these, and the others have no known cause. The sample includes under 150,000 clones, with approximately 77% observed a single time. The ten largest clones represent under 5.5% of the sample. The sample taken for sequencing was PBMCs. These receptors were taken from a woman aged 45-65 years in good health and CMV-seronegative.

The chain joins TRBV5-8 to TRBJ2-3, with TRBD1 identical over 9 bases. With V trimmed by 5 bases and J by 4 bases, 8 bases remained unmatched. The CDR3 spans 15 residues. The germline V gene has CDR1 SGHTS and CDR2 YDEGEE. CDR3 in DNA: TGTGCCAGCAGTCCCGGGGACAGGGTCGCAGATACGCAGTATTTT. Translating it yields CASSPGDRVADTQYF. The entire variable domain, with the rest obtained from reference TRBV5-8 and TRBJ2-3, is as follows: EAGVTQSPTHLIKTRGQQATLRCSPISGHTSVYWYQQALGLGLQFLLWYDEGEERNRGNFPPRFSGRQFPNYSSELNVNALELEDSALYLCASSPGDRVADTQYFGPGTRLTVL.

J is TRBJ1-2 and V is TRBV29-1; 8 nucleotides align to TRBD1. Germline CDR1 SQVTM, CDR2 ANQGSEA. After removal of 7 bases from V and 6 bases from J, the junction contained 7 bases not matched to a gene. The CDR3 is 12 residues long. The CDR3 nucleotides read TGCAGCGGGTCTCAGGGGGCGAATGGCTACACCTTC. It encodes CSGSQGANGYTF. Full variable domain (outside the CDR3, taken from reference TRBV29-1 and TRBJ1-2): SAVISQKPSRDICQRGTSLTIQCQVDSQVTMMFWYRQQPGQSLTLIATANQGSEATYESGFVIDKFPISRPNLTFSTLTVSNMSPEDSSIYLCSGSQGANGYTFGSGTRLTVV.

V usage is TRBV4-2 and J usage is TRBJ2-7, with D perhaps matching TRBD2 (6 bases). Germline V gene data show CDR1 as LGHNA and CDR2 as YNFKEQ. V lost 1 base and J lost 5, with 12 bases in between. This CDR3 spans 14 amino acids. The CDR3 region is CASSQARRVNEQYF. CDR3 DNA: TGTGCCAGCAGCCAAGCTAGGAGGGTCAACGAGCAGTACTTC.

This chain links TRBV30 with TRBJ1-2, with 9 positions matching TRBD1. J gave up 8 bases and V 1 base, and 11 bases lay outside the gene matches. CDR3 length: 15 amino acids. Germline V gives CDR1 GTSNPN, CDR2 SVGIG (reference sequence). The CDR3 DNA reads as TGTGCCTGGAGTGACTTCGGACAGGGGTTTGGAGGCTACACCTTC. Protein sequence: CAWSDFGQGFGGYTF.

This chain joins TRBV18 and TRBJ2-3, with 7 bases identical to TRBD2. V was pared by 1 base and J by 0 bases, with 1 base of the junction left unmatched. This CDR3 contains 15 residues. CDR1 KGHSH and CDR2 LQKENI come from the germline V gene. In DNA, the CDR3 is TGTGCCAGCTCACCACTAGCGGGTAGCACAGATACGCAGTATTTT. Residues: CASSPLAGSTDTQYF.

The chain carries TRBV5-6 and TRBJ2-1, with TRBD1 matching 9 bases. The CDR3 spans 15 residues. V dropped 3 bases and J dropped 4; count of bases not matched to a gene: 5. Germline CDR1 SGHDT, CDR2 YYEEEE. The CDR3: CASSSTGGFYNEQFF. CDR3 DNA sequence: TGTGCCAGCAGCTCGACAGGGGGGTTTTACAATGAGCAGTTCTTC. Combining the CDR3 with reference TRBV5-6 and TRBJ2-1 gives the whole variable domain DAGVTQSPTHLIKTRGQQVTLRCSPKSGHDTVSWYQQALGQGPQFIFQYYEEEERQRGNFPDRFSGHQFPNYSSELNVNALLLGDSALYLCASSSTGGFYNEQFFGPGTRLTVL.

This clone was observed once. The chain employs TRBV11-2 and TRBJ1-6; weak D call: TRBD1 (6 bases). CDR1 is SGHAT, CDR2 FQNNGV, per germline. The CDR3 has 15 amino acids. The V end lost 2 bases, the J end lost 7 bases, and 12 bases lay between the germline ends. The CDR3 DNA follows: TGTGCCAGCAGCTTATATTGGCAGGGGAATTCACCCCTCCACTTT. Its translation: CASSLYWQGNSPLHF.

A single count supports this clone. This rearrangement joins TRBV5-1 to TRBJ2-1, with 9 positions matching TRBD2. The V gene end was trimmed by 4 bases and the J gene end by 6 bases; junction bases not matched to a gene: 11. The CDR3 length is 16 residues. Germline V gene data show CDR1 as SGHRS and CDR2 as YFSETQ. This CDR3 reads CASSPALAGFFNEQFF. In DNA, the CDR3 is TGCGCCAGCAGCCCCGCCCTAGCGGGGTTCTTCAATGAGCAGTTCTTC.

The chain combines TRBV14 with TRBJ2-3, with D unclear. The length of the CDR3 is 12 residues. The germline gives CDR1 SGHDN, CDR2 FVKESK. V dropped 8 bases and J dropped 2 bases, with 8 bases sitting between them. Written as DNA, the CDR3 is TGTGCCAGCTCCCCCTTCACAGATACGCAGTATTTT. Translating gives CASSPFTDTQYF.

The rearrangement joins TRBV6-5 to TRBJ2-3; weak D call: TRBD2 (7 bases). CDR3 length: 16 residues. The V end was cut by 4 bases, the J end by 2 bases, with 16 bases between. Germline-derived CDR1 and CDR2 are MNHEY and SVGAGI. The CDR3 reads CASSSMWGGITDTQYF. The DNA of the CDR3 is TGTGCCAGCAGTTCTATGTGGGGGGGCATCACAGATACGCAGTATTTT.

The genes are TRBV25-1 and TRBJ2-1; D may be TRBD1 (6 bases). The CDR3 spans 12 residues. Trimming shortened V by 6 bases and J by 12 bases, and 15 bases separated the two germline ends. Germline V CDR1 and CDR2: MGHDK, SYGVNS. The chain's CDR3 is CASRSAQGGQFF. The CDR3 coding sequence is TGTGCCAGCAGATCTGCACAGGGTGGGCAGTTCTTC.

The V gene is TRBV7-9, the J gene TRBJ2-2; 9 nucleotides align to TRBD1. CDR3 length: 16 amino acids. The germline CDR1 and CDR2 sequences are SEHNR and FQNEAQ (reference sequence). V lost 4 bases, J lost 1 base, and 4 bases stayed unmatched. This chain's CDR3 is CASSSPGQGNTGELFF. In nucleotides, the CDR3 is TGTGCCAGCAGCTCTCCGGGACAGGGGAACACCGGGGAGCTGTTTTTT.

This chain links TRBV15 with TRBJ1-1; tentative D call: TRBD1 (6 bases). Germline CDR1 LNHNV, CDR2 YYDKDF (reference sequence). V lost 5 bases to trimming and J lost 3 bases, with 25 bases between them. CDR3 length: 18 amino acids. The CDR3 is CATSPLGGQWVVDTEAFF. The CDR3 nucleotides are TGTGCCACCAGCCCTCTAGGGGGACAATGGGTCGTTGACACTGAAGCTTTCTTT.

The chain links TRBV5-1 to TRBJ1-4; 9 bases agree with TRBD1. Germline V gives CDR1 SGHRS, CDR2 YFSETQ. The CDR3 spans 15 residues. V shed 3 bases, J shed 7 bases, and the junction held 7 bases outside the gene matches. The chain's CDR3 is CASSSGDRESEKLFF. As DNA, the CDR3 is TGCGCCAGCAGCTCAGGGGACAGGGAGAGTGAAAAACTGTTTTTT.

This sequence joins TRBV5-6 and TRBJ1-1; 10 bases map to TRBD1. The V segment lost 4 bases and the J segment 0 bases; nucleotides outside the gene matches: 6. Per the germline V gene, CDR1 is SGHDT and CDR2 is YYEEEE. CDR3 length: 16 residues. Written as DNA, the CDR3 is TGTGCCAGCAGCGATGGACAGGGGGGACTGAACACTGAAGCTTTCTTT. This gives the protein CASSDGQGGLNTEAFF.

This clone was observed a few times. The chain combines TRBV2 with TRBJ2-5, with 12 bases identical to TRBD2. Per germline, CDR1 SNHLY and CDR2 FYNNEI. There are 16 residues in the CDR3. With V trimmed by 4 bases and J by 2 bases, 5 bases remained unmatched. The CDR3 reads CASSGGLAGGQETQYF. The CDR3 DNA sequence: TGTGCCAGCAGTGGGGGGCTAGCGGGGGGGCAAGAGACCCAGTACTTC.

The chain employs TRBV6-1 and TRBJ1-2; 7 nucleotides align to TRBD1. CDR3 length: 15 residues. V dropped 5 bases and J dropped 4; count of bases not matched to a gene: 10. The germline V gene has CDR1 MNHNS and CDR2 SASEGT. CDR3 amino acids: CASSTGTESFYGYTF. The CDR3 bases are TGTGCCAGCAGTACGGGGACAGAAAGTTTCTATGGCTACACCTTC.

This clone has more than one count but fewer than ten. The chain carries TRBV7-2 and TRBJ1-2; 11 bases are a match to TRBD1. The V gene's germline CDR1 is SGHTA and CDR2 FQGNSA. The J segment lost 8 bases and the V segment lost 5 bases, leaving 13 bases of the junction unmatched. The CDR3 runs to 16 residues. The CDR3 reads CASSPRGTGGARGYTF. In DNA form, the CDR3 reads TGTGCCAGCAGCCCCCGTGGGACAGGGGGAGCCAGGGGCTACACCTTC.

A single count supports this clone. This sequence joins TRBV5-1 and TRBJ2-7, with 8 bases matching TRBD1. The CDR3 runs 13 residues. CDR1 is SGHRS and CDR2 is YFSETQ in the germline V gene. V gave up 4 bases and J gave up 3 bases; unmatched junction bases: 3. CDR3 DNA: TGCGCCAGCAGCATAGGGACAGGCTACGAGCAGTACTTC. This codes for CASSIGTGYEQYF. Using reference TRBV5-1 and TRBJ2-7 for the parts outside the CDR3, the full variable domain is KAGVTQTPRYLIKTRGQQVTLSCSPISGHRSVSWYQQTPGQGLQFLFEYFSETQRNKGNFPGRFSGRQFSNSRSEMNVSTLELGDSALYLCASSIGTGYEQYFGPGTRLTVT.

The rearrangement uses TRBV10-3 and TRBJ2-1; possible D gene TRBD2, 6 bases. This CDR3 spans 13 amino acids. V was trimmed by 9 bases and J by 7 bases, leaving 16 bases between them. Germline V CDR1 and CDR2: ENHRY, SYGVKD. The CDR3 loop reads CAITGTLGNEQFF. DNA for the CDR3: TGTGCCATAACCGGGACTCTGGGAAATGAGCAGTTCTTC.

The chain is built from TRBV5-1 and TRBJ1-2, with D possibly being TRBD1 (6 bases). The CDR3 sequence is 15 residues long. Per the germline V gene, CDR1 is SGHRS and CDR2 is YFSETQ. V lost 0 bases to trimming and J lost 3 bases, with 12 bases between them. The CDR3: CASSLVGGLDYGYTF. The CDR3 bases are TGCGCCAGCAGCTTGGTCGGGGGGCTCGACTATGGCTACACCTTC.

The CDR3 sequence: CASSPTGGIQPQHF. The CDR3 DNA sequence: TGTGCCAGCAGTCCAACAGGGGGGATTCAGCCCCAGCATTTT. The chain has TRBV6-4 and TRBJ1-5, with 8 bases lining up with TRBD1. V gave up 5 bases and J gave up 6 bases; unmatched junction bases: 6. CDR1 is MRHNA, CDR2 SNTAGT, per germline. The CDR3 is 14 amino acids.